The table lists the clone carrying this T cell receptor (beta chain) with a count of one. Its antigen is still unknown. The junction does not match germline at one end; this may be a read error. Three rounds of nested PCR, following a modified ARM-PCR protocol, produced the TCRbeta library. TCRdb redid the calling of the multiplex PCR reads with MiXCR, one entry per CDR3 protein. This table has about 48,000 distinct CDR3 sequences, more than 55% appearing once. The template was RNA from unsorted bulk tissue. The normal lung tissue was taken more than 3 cm from the tumor edge. Donors were chemotherapy-naive, newly diagnosed lung cancer surgical patients in China, August–November 2014. The sample originates from a study of tumor and adjacent non-tumor tissue in lung cancer. Study-wide context: Patients comprised about a dozen adenocarcinoma, a couple of squamous cell carcinoma and 1 small cell lung cancer.

Overall study findings and caveats: Significantly higher TCR diversity was found in tumor than normal lung.

CDR1 SGHAT and CDR2 FQDESV come from the germline V gene (reference sequence). CDR3 length: 16 residues. Sequencing was done on a sample of distant non-tumor lung tissue. The source is a woman in her 70s with non-small cell lung cancer. The chain recombines TRBV11-1 with TRBJ2-1, with 8 nucleotides matching TRBD2. The CDR3 sequence: CAGSLALAGLYNKQIF. In DNA, the CDR3 is TGTGCCGGCAGCTTAGCCCTAGCGGGCCTGTACAATAAGCAGATCTTC.